The 5 T cell receptor beta chains in this list originate from one sample, sequenced in a study of OX40 agonist ivuxolimab in advanced cancers. Data came from immunoSEQ multiplex PCR; TCRdb stores just in-frame clones and leaves some out. The data show approximately 49,000 clones, with around 85% seen just once and around 21% held by the top ten. The source was CD4+ or CD8+ T cells sorted from blood, collected in a trial of the OX40 agonist ivuxolimab. These receptors were collected from an adult with an advanced solid tumor such as melanoma, head and neck, liver or kidney cancer.

The chain has TRBV27 and TRBJ1-6; TRBD1 matches 7 bases. The CDR3 has 13 amino acids. CDR1 and CDR2 from the germline V gene are MNHEY and SMNVEV (reference sequence). V trimming: 7 bases; J trimming: 9 bases; junction bases outside the gene matches: 6. The CDR3 nucleotides read TGTGCCAGCAAGGACAGGAAAAGTTCACCCCTCCACTTT. This sequence encodes CASKDRKSSPLHF.

This rearrangement joins TRBV4-3 to TRBJ1-5; weak D call: TRBD1 (6 bases). In germline, CDR1 is LGHNA, CDR2 YSLEER. Trimming stripped 1 base from V and 6 bases from J, with 13 bases between. This CDR3 spans 15 amino acids. The CDR3 loop is CASSQGRGGGQPQHF. The CDR3 DNA follows: TGCGCCAGCAGCCAAGGTCGGGGGGGCGGTCAGCCCCAGCATTTT.

This chain joins TRBV28 and TRBJ2-7, with D possibly being TRBD2 (6 bases). V gave up 3 bases and J gave up 2 bases, with 14 bases separating them. CDR1 and CDR2 from the germline V gene are MDHEN and SYDVKM. This CDR3 is built from 15 residues. CDR3 in amino acids: CASSLSSGTTYEQYF. The CDR3 coding sequence is TGTGCCAGCAGTTTGAGTAGCGGCACGACCTACGAGCAGTACTTC.

The chain recombines TRBV5-1 with TRBJ1-2; D unresolved. Germline CDR1 is SGHRS and CDR2 is YFSETQ. The CDR3 is 15 amino acids. Trimming removed 6 bases at V and 8 bases at J, with 23 bases between. The CDR3 coding sequence is TGCGCCAGCATCTCCTCCCCCGGGGTGGGAGGAGGCTACACCTTC. Translating it yields CASISSPGVGGGYTF.

This clone has just one count. The chain couples TRBV4-3 to TRBJ2-4, with TRBD2 matching over 13 bases. V shed 1 base, J shed 1 base, and the junction held 4 bases outside the gene matches. Per germline, CDR1 LGHNA and CDR2 YSLEER. This CDR3 comprises 18 residues. CDR3 sequence: CASSQGLAGGLAKNIQYF. DNA of the CDR3: TGCGCCAGCAGCCAAGGACTAGCGGGGGGCCTGGCCAAAAACATTCAGTACTTC.